The subject of this entry is one TCR beta chain. This same CDR3 is encoded by further DNA sequences in the sample. This specimen belongs to a study of blood T cell repertoires in COVID-19. About the research overall: PBMCs, B-cell-depleted T cells, or T cells were the source of the cDNA or gDNA that made up the material.

The method was immunoSEQ multiplex PCR; TCRdb's version includes in-frame clones alone and lacks a portion of them. The data contain 75,000 to 80,000 clones, roughly 80% of them singletons. The CDR3 loop spans 13 amino acids. Per the germline V gene, CDR1 is LGHDT and CDR2 is YNNKEL (reference sequence). Between the trimmed V and J ends, which lost 4 bases and 1 base, there was a span of 6 bases. This sequence joins TRBV3-1 (or the pseudogene TRBV3-2) and TRBJ2-3; D uncertain. Material for sequencing was peripheral blood. This clonotype was obtained from a woman aged 55-75 years with acute or convalescent COVID-19. DNA of the CDR3: TGTGCCAGCAGCCTCCGAGGCACAGATACGCAGTATTTT. Translating it yields CASSLRGTDTQYF.